This T cell receptor (beta chain) is from a study of Graves' ophthalmopathy and Graves' hyperthyroidism. CDR3 regions of TCR beta were amplified from RNA transcripts. The authors performed first-round RT-PCR with HTBI primers and then a second-round multiplex PCR. Each CDR3 protein gets one entry after TCRdb re-called the multiplex PCR reads with MiXCR. The data hold some 1.1 million distinct CDR3 sequences, with 35% to 40% observed a single time. Enrolled hyperthyroidism patients had a new diagnosis, a duration under 2 months, and an age of 18 to 65. Patients were diagnosed from clinical symptoms, serum thyroxine, TRAb, thyroid ultrasound and orbital computed tomography. This clonotype showed up many times. Antigen specificity is unknown. Study observations and caveats: Detected in blood as well were most expanded thyroid clonotypes with frequency above 0.001. A model of 13 signatures distinguished ophthalmopathy from stable hyperthyroidism at around 91% sensitivity and roughly 81% specificity.

V lost 8 bases and J 1 base, leaving 6 bases between the germline ends. Germline-derived CDR1 and CDR2 are ENHRY and SYGVKD. The CDR3 spans 13 residues. This receptor was obtained from an adult man with Graves' hyperthyroidism. V and J are TRBV10-3 and TRBJ1-6; D not certain. The specimen was peripheral blood or thyroid tissue (not recorded which). The CDR3 sequence: CAIRSSYNSPLHF. CDR3 coding DNA: TGTGCCATCCGCAGTTCCTATAATTCACCCCTCCACTTT.